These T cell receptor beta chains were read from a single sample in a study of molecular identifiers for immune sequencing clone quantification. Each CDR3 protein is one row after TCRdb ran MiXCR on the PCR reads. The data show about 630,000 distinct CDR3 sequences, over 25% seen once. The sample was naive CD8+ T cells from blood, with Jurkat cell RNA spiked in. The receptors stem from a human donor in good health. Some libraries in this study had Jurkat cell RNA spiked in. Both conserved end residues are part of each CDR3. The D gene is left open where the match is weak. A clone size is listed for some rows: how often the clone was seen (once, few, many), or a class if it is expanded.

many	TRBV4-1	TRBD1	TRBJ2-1	TGCGCCAGCAGCCAAGCTGGGGGACCAGGGGGTGAGCAGTTCTTC	CASSQAGGPGGEQFF
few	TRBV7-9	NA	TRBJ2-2	TGTGCCAGCAGCTCGAAGGCGGTCGGATTGGGTACCGGGGAGCTGTTTTTT	CASSSKAVGLGTGELFF
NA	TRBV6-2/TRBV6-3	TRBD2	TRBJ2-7	TGTGCCAGCGGTTCGGGACTAGCGGGGGGAGAGCAGTACTTC	CASGSGLAGGEQYF
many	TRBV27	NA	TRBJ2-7	TGTGCCAGCAGTTTTTTTGGGGGAGGGGGGTCCTACGAGCAGTACTTC	CASSFFGGGGSYEQYF
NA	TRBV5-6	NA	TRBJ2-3	TGTGCCAGCAGCTTGGAGGTGAGGGCTCGAGATACGCAGTATTTT	CASSLEVRARDTQYF
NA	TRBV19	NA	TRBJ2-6	TGTGCCAGTAGTGTACAGGGATATGGGGCCAACGTCCTGACTTTC	CASSVQGYGANVLTF
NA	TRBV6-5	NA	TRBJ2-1	TGTGCCAGCAGTTATGCCGATTACAATGAGCAGTTCTTC	CASSYADYNEQFF
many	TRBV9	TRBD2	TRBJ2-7	TGTGCCAGCAGCGTAGACGGGGATGGGACTAGCGAGCAGTACTTC	CASSVDGDGTSEQYF
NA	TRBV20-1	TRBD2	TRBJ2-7	TGCAGTGCTAGTGTCCCCGGACTAGAGGGCTCCTACGAGCAGTACTTC	CSASVPGLEGSYEQYF
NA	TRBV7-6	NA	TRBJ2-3	TGTGCCAGCGGCTTAGCTGGGGGCAGCACAGATACGCAGTATTTT	CASGLAGGSTDTQYF
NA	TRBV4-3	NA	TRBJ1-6	TGCGCCAGCAGCCAAGCTTCGGTGGGGGTAGGGGGTTCACCCCTCCACTTT	CASSQASVGVGGSPLHF
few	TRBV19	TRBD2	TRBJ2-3	TGTGCCAGTAGTCCACAAGCGGGGTCTAGCACAGATACGCAGTATTTT	CASSPQAGSSTDTQYF
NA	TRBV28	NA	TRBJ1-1	TGTGCCAGCAGTTTCATGTCCGTGGACGCTGAAGCTTTCTTT	CASSFMSVDAEAFF
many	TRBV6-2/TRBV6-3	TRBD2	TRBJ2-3	TGTGCCAGCAGTTACCCTACCGGACTAGCGAGCACAGATACGCAGTATTTT	CASSYPTGLASTDTQYF
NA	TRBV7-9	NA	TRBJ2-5	TGTGCCAGCAGTTGGGACTGCGAAGAGACCCAGTACTTC	CASSWDCEETQYF
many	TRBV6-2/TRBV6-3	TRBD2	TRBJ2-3	TGTGCCAGCACCTGGGGGGGTCCCGGGGATACGCAGTATTTT	CASTWGGPGDTQYF
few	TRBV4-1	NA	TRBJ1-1	TGCGCCAGCAGTCAAAAGTCAGTAGTGAACACTGAAGCTTTCTTT	CASSQKSVVNTEAFF
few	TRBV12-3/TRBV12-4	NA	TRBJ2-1	TGTGCCAGCAGTTTAAGTTATGGCGATGAGCAGTTCTTC	CASSLSYGDEQFF
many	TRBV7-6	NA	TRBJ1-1	TGTGCCAGCAGCTCCCGCGGGACTCCGGGAACTGAAGCTTTCTTT	CASSSRGTPGTEAFF
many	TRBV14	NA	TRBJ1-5	TGTGCCAGCAGCCGGACCGGGGAGAGGGATCAGCCCCAGCATTTT	CASSRTGERDQPQHF
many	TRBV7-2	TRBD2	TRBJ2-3	TGTGCCAGCAGCCCCCGGGAGTTAACCGGGACTAGCGGGAGGTCCACAGATACGCAGTATTTT	CASSPRELTGTSGRSTDTQYF
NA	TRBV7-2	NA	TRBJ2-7	TGTGCCAGCAGCTTCGTGGGCGGATACTCCTACGAGCAGTACTTC	CASSFVGGYSYEQYF
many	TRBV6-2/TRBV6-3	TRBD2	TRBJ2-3	TGTGCCAGCCGCGGGGAAGGGGTCCGACTAGCGCTTACGTTGGATACGCAGTATTTT	CASRGEGVRLALTLDTQYF
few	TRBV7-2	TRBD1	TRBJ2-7	TGTGCCAGCAGCCGGGACAGGGAGGTCAACGAGCAGTACTTC	CASSRDREVNEQYF
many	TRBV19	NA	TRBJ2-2	TGTGCCAGTAGCCAGAAGACCGGGGAGCTGTTTTTT	CASSQKTGELFF
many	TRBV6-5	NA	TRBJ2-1	TGTGCCAGCAGTTACGTCGATGAGCAGTTCTTC	CASSYVDEQFF
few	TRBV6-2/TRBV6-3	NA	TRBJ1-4	TGTGCCAGCGGGTATGAAAAACTGTTTTTT	CASGYEKLFF
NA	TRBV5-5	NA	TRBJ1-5	TGTGCCAGCAGCTTTTTCTCCGGGCCCCAGCATTTT	CASSFFSGPQHF
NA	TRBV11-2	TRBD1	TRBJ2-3	TGTGCCAGCAGCTTTTATGGACAGGGCACAGATACGCAGTATTTT	CASSFYGQGTDTQYF
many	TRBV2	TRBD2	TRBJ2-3	TGTGCCAGCAGCCCCCTAGCGGGGGGGACCACAGATACGCAGTATTTT	CASSPLAGGTTDTQYF